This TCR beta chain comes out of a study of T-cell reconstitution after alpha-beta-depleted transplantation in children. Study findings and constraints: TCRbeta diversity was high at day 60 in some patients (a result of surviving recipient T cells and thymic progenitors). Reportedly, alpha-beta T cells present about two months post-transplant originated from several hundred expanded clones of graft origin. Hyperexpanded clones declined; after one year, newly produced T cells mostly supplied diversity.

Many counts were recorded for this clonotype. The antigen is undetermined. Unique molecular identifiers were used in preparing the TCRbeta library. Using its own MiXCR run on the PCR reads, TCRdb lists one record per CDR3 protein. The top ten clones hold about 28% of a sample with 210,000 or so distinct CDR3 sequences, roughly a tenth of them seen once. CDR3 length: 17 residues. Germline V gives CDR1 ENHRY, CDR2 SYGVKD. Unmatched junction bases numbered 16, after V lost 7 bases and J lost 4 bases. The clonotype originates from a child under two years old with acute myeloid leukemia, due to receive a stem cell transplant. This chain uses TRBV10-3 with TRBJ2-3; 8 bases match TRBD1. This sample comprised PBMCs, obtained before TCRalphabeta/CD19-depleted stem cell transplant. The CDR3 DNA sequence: TGTGCCATCACCGAGGAGGGGACAGGCCTCCATGCAGATACGCAGTATTTT. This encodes CAITEEGTGLHADTQYF.